One sample yielded the 14 T cell receptor beta chains listed below, sequenced in a study of response to subunit inactivated influenza vaccine. MiXCR was run by TCRdb on the RT-PCR reads, yielding one entry per CDR3 protein. The table lists hundreds of thousands of distinct CDR3 sequences, 14% of them singletons. Sequenced here: PBMCs from blood, sampled 14 to 15 days before vaccination. Receptors were obtained from a man aged 50-59 years who received an inactivated influenza vaccine.

This clonotype was counted many times. This CDR3 is CASSPPGRGAAGELFF. DNA for the CDR3: TGTGCCAGCAGTCCGCCGGGGCGGGGGGCCGCCGGGGAGCTGTTTTTT. The chain is built from TRBV12-3 or TRBV12-4 and TRBJ2-2; 8 bases fit TRBD2. V dropped 5 bases and J dropped 6; count of bases not matched to a gene: 11. The CDR3 sequence is 16 residues long.

This clonotype occurred many times. V and J are TRBV28 and TRBJ2-5; D remains ambiguous. The CDR3 loop spans 13 amino acids. The germline V and J ends were trimmed by 4 bases and 7 bases, with 13 bases remaining between them. Germline lookup yields CDR1 MDHEN and CDR2 SYDVKM. The CDR3 DNA is TGTGCCAGCAGTTCGCCCGCCCTTGCGACCCAGTACTTC. Translating it yields CASSSPALATQYF.

This clonotype showed up just a few times. This chain joins TRBV12-3 or TRBV12-4 and TRBJ1-5, with no clear D. Between the trimmed V and J ends, which lost 10 bases and 7 bases, there was a span of 14 bases. This CDR3 has 12 residues. The CDR3 loop is CATQVDGQPQHF. The CDR3 DNA is TGTGCCACCCAGGTTGATGGGCAGCCCCAGCATTTT.

This clonotype was seen only a few times. The chain carries TRBV15 and TRBJ2-1; D is possibly TRBD1 (5 bases). The CDR3 covers 13 residues. Germline CDR1 reads LNHNV; CDR2 reads YYDKDF (reference sequence). V was shortened by 6 bases and J by 6 bases, with 12 bases between the two germline ends. This CDR3 reads CATSFLGANEQFF. The CDR3 DNA reads TGTGCCACCAGTTTCTTAGGGGCCAATGAGCAGTTCTTC.

Ten or more counts support this clonotype. This chain links TRBV5-1 with TRBJ2-2; TRBD2 aligns across 9 bases. Germline V gives CDR1 SGHRS, CDR2 YFSETQ. The CDR3 is made up of 15 amino acids. Trimming removed 6 bases from V and 2 bases from J; junction bases left unmatched: 5. The CDR3 is CASKTTSGNTGELFF. The CDR3 DNA is TGCGCCAGCAAGACGACTAGCGGAAACACCGGGGAGCTGTTTTTT.

This clonotype was counted many times. The chain links TRBV7-9 to TRBJ2-5; 9 bases agree with TRBD1. This CDR3 has 15 residues. Germline-derived CDR1 and CDR2 are SEHNR and FQNEAQ (reference sequence). The J segment lost 5 bases and the V segment lost 5 bases, leaving 9 bases of the junction unmatched. Here the CDR3 reads CASSPGTGGSETQYF. The CDR3 DNA reads TGTGCCAGCAGCCCTGGAACAGGGGGCTCGGAGACCCAGTACTTC.

This clonotype showed up just a few times. This chain joins TRBV5-1 and TRBJ2-1; TRBD1 matches at 10 bases. Germline V CDR1 and CDR2: SGHRS, YFSETQ. This CDR3 comprises 17 residues. Unmatched junction bases numbered 10, after V lost 4 bases and J lost 3 bases. The CDR3 DNA reads as TGCGCCAGCAGCATTCAGACAGGGGGCTTAAACTACAATGAGCAGTTCTTC. This translates into CASSIQTGGLNYNEQFF.

This clonotype was found a few times. The CDR3 sequence is CASSYQQTGEQYF. CDR3 sequence (DNA): TGTGCCAGCAGTTACCAGCAAACTGGCGAGCAGTACTTC. J is TRBJ2-7 and V is TRBV6-2 or TRBV6-3, with unresolved D. Between the trimmed V and J ends, which lost 2 bases and 6 bases, there was a span of 11 bases. The germline gives CDR1 MNHEY, CDR2 SVGEGT. CDR3 length: 13 amino acids.

There are a few counts of this clonotype. This chain joins TRBV7-9 and TRBJ1-1; no clear D gene. This CDR3 is 15 amino acids long. The V and J ends lost 1 base and 1 base respectively, with 10 bases between them. Germline CDR1 reads SEHNR; CDR2 reads FQNEAQ (reference sequence). The CDR3 DNA reads TGTGCCAGCAGCTTAGTGATAGGACCGAACACTGAAGCTTTCTTT. Amino acids: CASSLVIGPNTEAFF.

This clonotype was recorded a few times. The J gene is TRBJ1-6, the V gene TRBV7-2; D is perhaps TRBD1 (5 bases). The germline V gene has CDR1 SGHTA and CDR2 FQGNSA. The CDR3 has 16 amino acids. V dropped 5 bases and J dropped 9 bases, with 20 bases sitting between them. The CDR3 protein is CASSALATDLISPLHF. In nucleotides, the CDR3 is TGTGCCAGCAGCGCCCTGGCGACAGACCTTATTTCACCCCTCCACTTT.

A few counts support this clonotype. The chain links TRBV5-6 to TRBJ2-3; tentatively, D is TRBD1 or TRBD2 (7 bases each). From germline, CDR1 is SGHDT and CDR2 YYEEEE. V lost 2 bases and J lost 2, with 15 bases in between. The length of the CDR3 is 16 residues. In DNA, the CDR3 is TGTGCCAGCAGCTTTCAGCGGGACAGACTCACAGATACGCAGTATTTT. Residues: CASSFQRDRLTDTQYF.

This chain links TRBV12-3 or TRBV12-4 with TRBJ2-7; D not resolved. V lost 10 bases and J 3 bases, leaving 16 bases between the germline ends. CDR3 length: 13 residues. CDR3: CATRGVGDYEQYF. CDR3 nucleotide sequence: TGTGCCACCCGAGGTGTAGGAGACTACGAGCAGTACTTC.

This sequence joins TRBV2 and TRBJ1-5; D uncertain. CDR1 is SNHLY, CDR2 FYNNEI, per germline. The V end lost 1 base, the J end lost 3 bases, and 7 bases lay between the germline ends. The CDR3 extends over 14 amino acids. CDR3 in DNA: TGTGCCAGCAGTGAAGACTTCCTCAATCAGCCCCAGCATTTT. It translates to CASSEDFLNQPQHF. Full variable domain (rest looked up from reference TRBV2 and TRBJ1-5): EPEVTQTPSHQVTQMGQEVILRCVPISNHLYFYWYRQILGQKVEFLVSFYNNEISEKSEIFDDQFSVERPDGSNFTLKIRSTKLEDSAMYFCASSEDFLNQPQHFGDGTRLSIL.

The chain employs TRBV12-3 or TRBV12-4 and TRBJ2-1; either TRBD1 or TRBD2 may supply D (5 bases each). V was pared by 6 bases and J by 2 bases, with 14 bases between. The CDR3 extends over 15 amino acids. In DNA, the CDR3 is TGTGCCAGCAGCCTGGGACGCTCCACCTACAATGAGCAGTTCTTC. As protein: CASSLGRSTYNEQFF.